Detailed here is one T cell receptor beta chain. Read sequence stops 3 residues before the CDR3 end, and the germline J gene provides the missing end. CD4+CD25+CD127- Tregs, CD4+CD25- non-Tregs, CD4 and CD8 cells were sorted. Profiling relied on immunoSEQ multiplex PCR, and the TCRdb table lists in-frame clones only, not all of them. This repertoire comprises some 31,000 clones; its ten largest clones make up roughly 7.1%. These data are taken from a study of Tregs in tolerant kidney transplant recipients. Trimming at V came to 2 bases and at J to 4 bases, leaving 6 bases not matched to a gene. This CDR3 comprises 16 residues. Germline V lookup: CDR1 SGHVS, CDR2 FNYEAQ.

The sequence came from a human donor who received a combined kidney and bone marrow transplant. Source: CD8+ T cells from blood, taken before the transplant. The chain carries TRBV7-6 and TRBJ2-1; 9 nucleotides agree with TRBD1. The sequenced part of the CDR3 DNA is TGTGCCAGCAGCTTAAACCCCGGGACAGGGTACAATGAG. Encoded protein: CASSLNPGTGYNE. The whole CDR3 sequence is CASSLNPGTGYNEQFF. Combining the CDR3 with reference TRBV7-6 and TRBJ2-1 gives the whole variable domain GAGVSQSPRYKVTKRGQDVALRCDPISGHVSLYWYRQALGQGPEFLTYFNYEAQQDKSGLPNDRFSAERPEGSISTLTIQRTEQRDSAMYRCASSLNPGTGYNEQFFGPGTRLTVL.